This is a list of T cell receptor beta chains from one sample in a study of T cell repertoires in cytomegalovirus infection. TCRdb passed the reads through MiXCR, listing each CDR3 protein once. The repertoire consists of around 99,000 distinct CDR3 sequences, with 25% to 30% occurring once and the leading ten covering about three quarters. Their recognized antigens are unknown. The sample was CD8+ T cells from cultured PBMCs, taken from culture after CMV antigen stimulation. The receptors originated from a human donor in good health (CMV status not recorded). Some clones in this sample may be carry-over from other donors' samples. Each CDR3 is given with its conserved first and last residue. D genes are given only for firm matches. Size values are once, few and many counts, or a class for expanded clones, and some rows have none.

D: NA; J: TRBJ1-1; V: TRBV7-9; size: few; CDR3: CASSSVLGTDEAFF; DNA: TGTGCCAGCAGTTCAGTACTAGGGACCGATGAAGCTTTCTTT
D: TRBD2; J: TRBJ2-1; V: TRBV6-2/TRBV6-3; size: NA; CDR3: CASSSLLAGGYNEQFF; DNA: TGTGCCAGCAGTTCCCTACTAGCGGGGGGATACAATGAGCAGTTCTTC
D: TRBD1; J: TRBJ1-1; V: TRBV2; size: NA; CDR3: CASRDITGVGEAFF; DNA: TGTGCCAGCAGAGATATAACAGGGGTAGGTGAAGCTTTCTTT
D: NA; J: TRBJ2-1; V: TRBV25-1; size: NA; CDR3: CASSETPGGDYNEQFF; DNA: TGTGCCAGCAGTGAAACCCCCGGCGGGGACTACAATGAGCAGTTCTTC
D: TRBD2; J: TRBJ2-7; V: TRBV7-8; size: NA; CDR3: CASSLSAGESYEQYF; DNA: TGTGCCAGCAGCTTGTCAGCGGGGGAGTCCTACGAGCAGTACTTC
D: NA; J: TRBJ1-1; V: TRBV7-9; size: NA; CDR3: CASSTAGRTEAFF; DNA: TGTGCCAGCAGCACCGCCGGGAGGACTGAAGCTTTCTTT
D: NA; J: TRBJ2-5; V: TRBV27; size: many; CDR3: CASSPFSGQETQYF; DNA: TGTGCCAGCAGTCCTTTTTCGGGCCAAGAGACCCAGTACTTC
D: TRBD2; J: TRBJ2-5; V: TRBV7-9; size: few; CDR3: CASSLPSGGPETQYF; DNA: TGTGCCAGCAGCTTACCTAGCGGGGGCCCGGAGACCCAGTACTTC
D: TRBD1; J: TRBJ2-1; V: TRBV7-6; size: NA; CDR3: CASSLGGTGPYNEQFF; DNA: TGTGCCAGCAGCTTAGGGGGGACAGGCCCATACAATGAGCAGTTCTTC
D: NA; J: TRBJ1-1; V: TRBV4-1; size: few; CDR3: CASSQGKNTEAFF; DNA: TGCGCCAGCAGCCAAGGGAAGAACACTGAAGCTTTCTTT
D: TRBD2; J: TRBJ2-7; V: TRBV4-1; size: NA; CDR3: CASSPTGAGGQYEQYF; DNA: TGTGCCAGCAGCCCCACAGGAGCGGGGGGGCAGTACGAGCAGTACTTC
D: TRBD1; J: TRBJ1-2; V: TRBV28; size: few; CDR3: CASEPGTANYGYTF; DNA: TGTGCCAGCGAGCCCGGGACAGCTAACTATGGCTACACCTTC
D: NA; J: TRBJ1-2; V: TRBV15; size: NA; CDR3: CATSRDLRGRTSNYGYTF; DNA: TGTGCCACCAGCAGAGATCTTCGGGGGCGGACCTCTAACTATGGCTACACCTTC
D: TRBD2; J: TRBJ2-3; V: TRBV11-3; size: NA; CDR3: CASSLSGGYKSDTQYF; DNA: TGTGCCAGCAGCCTCTCCGGGGGGTATAAGTCAGATACGCAGTATTTT
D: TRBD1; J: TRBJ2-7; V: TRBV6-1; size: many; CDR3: CASSSSGTASYEQYF; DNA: TGTGCCAGCAGCTCCTCCGGGACAGCCTCCTACGAGCAGTACTTC
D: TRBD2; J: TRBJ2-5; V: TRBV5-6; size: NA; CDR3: CASSLPPLAGGTQETQYF; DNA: TGTGCCAGCAGCTTACCCCCGTTGGCGGGGGGTACCCAAGAGACCCAGTACTTC
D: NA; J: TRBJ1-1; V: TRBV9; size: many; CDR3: CASSVSTQSGSGNTEAFF; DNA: TGTGCCAGCAGCGTATCAACACAGTCAGGGTCAGGGAACACTGAAGCTTTCTTT
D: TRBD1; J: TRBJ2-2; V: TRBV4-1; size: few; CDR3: CASSPGQGIDTGELFF; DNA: TGCGCCAGCAGCCCCGGACAGGGCATAGACACCGGGGAGCTGTTTTTT
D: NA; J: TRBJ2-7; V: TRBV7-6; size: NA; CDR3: CASSSAGTTYEQYF; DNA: TGTGCCAGCAGCTCAGCCGGGACAACCTACGAGCAGTACTTC
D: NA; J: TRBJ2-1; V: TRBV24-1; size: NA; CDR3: CATQGVGGNEQFF; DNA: TGTGCCACCCAGGGCGTCGGGGGCAATGAGCAGTTCTTC
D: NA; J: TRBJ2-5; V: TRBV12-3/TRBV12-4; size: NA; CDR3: CASGRDAGETQYF; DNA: TGTGCCAGCGGAAGGGATGCGGGCGAGACCCAGTACTTC
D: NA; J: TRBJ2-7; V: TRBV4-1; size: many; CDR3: CASSQVGPYDYEQYF; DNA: TGCGCCAGCAGCCAAGTCGGCCCCTACGATTACGAGCAGTACTTC
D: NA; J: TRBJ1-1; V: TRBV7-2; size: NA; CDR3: CASSAPITGLDTEAFF; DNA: TGTGCCAGCAGCGCCCCCATCACAGGGTTGGACACTGAAGCTTTCTTT
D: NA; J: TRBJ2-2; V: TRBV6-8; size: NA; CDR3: CASRLGHSDTGELFF; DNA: TGTGCCAGCAGACTAGGACACTCAGACACCGGGGAGCTGTTTTTT
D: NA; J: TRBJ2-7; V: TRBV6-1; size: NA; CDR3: CASSERTDYYEQYF; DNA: TGTGCCAGCAGTGAAAGGACAGACTATTACGAGCAGTACTTC
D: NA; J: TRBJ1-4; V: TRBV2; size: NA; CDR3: CASSEGRGGLDSEKLFF; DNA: TGTGCCAGCAGTGAAGGTCGAGGTGGACTGGATAGTGAAAAACTGTTTTTT
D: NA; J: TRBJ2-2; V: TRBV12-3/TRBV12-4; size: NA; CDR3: CASSIGLSTGELFF; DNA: TGTGCCAGCAGTATAGGGCTGAGCACCGGGGAGCTGTTTTTT
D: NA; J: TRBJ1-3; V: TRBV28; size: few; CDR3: CASSFVGSGNTIYF; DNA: TGTGCCAGCAGTTTTGTGGGGTCTGGAAACACCATATATTTT
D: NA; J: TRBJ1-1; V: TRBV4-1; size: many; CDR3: CASSQAPSSTEAFF; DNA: TGCGCCAGCAGCCAAGCTCCTTCGTCGACAGAAGCTTTCTTT
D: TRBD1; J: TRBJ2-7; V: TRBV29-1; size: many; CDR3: CSYRTGGLSYEQYF; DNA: TGCAGCTACAGGACAGGGGGCCTCTCCTACGAGCAGTACTTC
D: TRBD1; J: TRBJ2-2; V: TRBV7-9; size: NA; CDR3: CASRTDRGLTGELFF; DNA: TGTGCCAGCAGGACGGACAGGGGGTTGACCGGGGAGCTGTTTTTT
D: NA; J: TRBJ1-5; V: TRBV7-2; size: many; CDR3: CASSSTNQPQHF; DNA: TGTGCCAGCAGCTCAACTAATCAGCCCCAGCATTTT
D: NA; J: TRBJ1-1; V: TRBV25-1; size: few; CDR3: CASSVGDTEAFF; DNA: TGTGCCAGCAGTGTTGGGGATACTGAAGCTTTCTTT
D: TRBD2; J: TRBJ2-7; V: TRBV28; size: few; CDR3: CASSLLTSGTYEQYF; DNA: TGTGCCAGCAGTTTGTTAACTAGCGGTACCTACGAGCAGTACTTC
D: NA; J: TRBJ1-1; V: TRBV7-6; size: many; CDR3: CASSRGRTNTEAFF; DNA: TGTGCCAGCAGCCGAGGGCGGACGAACACTGAAGCTTTCTTT
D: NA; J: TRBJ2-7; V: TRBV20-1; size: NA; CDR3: CSAREGGFGNFYEQYF; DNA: TGCAGTGCTAGAGAGGGGGGTTTTGGGAACTTCTACGAGCAGTACTTC
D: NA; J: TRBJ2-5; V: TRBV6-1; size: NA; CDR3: CASSRHEITGETQYF; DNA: TGTGCCAGCAGTCGACACGAGATTACGGGGGAGACCCAGTACTTC
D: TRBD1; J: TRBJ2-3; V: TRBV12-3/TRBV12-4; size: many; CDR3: CASSLSDRGPDTQYF; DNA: TGTGCCAGCAGTTTATCGGACAGGGGCCCAGATACGCAGTATTTT
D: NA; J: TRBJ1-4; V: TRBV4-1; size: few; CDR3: CASSQDWSVNEKLFF; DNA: TGCGCCAGCAGCCAAGATTGGAGCGTCAATGAAAAACTGTTTTTT
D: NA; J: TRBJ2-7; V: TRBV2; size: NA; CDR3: CASSEGLSKGEQYF; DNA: TGTGCCAGCAGTGAGGGGCTTTCCAAAGGCGAGCAGTACTTC
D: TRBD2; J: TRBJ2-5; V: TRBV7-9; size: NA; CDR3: CASSHGTSGVETQYF; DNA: TGTGCCAGCAGCCACGGGACTAGCGGGGTGGAGACCCAGTACTTC